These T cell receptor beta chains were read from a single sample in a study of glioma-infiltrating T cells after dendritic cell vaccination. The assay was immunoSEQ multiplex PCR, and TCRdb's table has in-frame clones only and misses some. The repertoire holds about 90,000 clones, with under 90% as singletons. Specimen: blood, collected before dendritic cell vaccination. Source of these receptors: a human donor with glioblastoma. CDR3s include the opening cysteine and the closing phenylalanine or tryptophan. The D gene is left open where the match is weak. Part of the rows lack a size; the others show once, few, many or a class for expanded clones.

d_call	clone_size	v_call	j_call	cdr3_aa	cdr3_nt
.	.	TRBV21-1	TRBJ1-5	CASDPCGGNQPQHF	TGTGCCAGCGATCCATGCGGGGGCAATCAGCCCCAGCATTTT
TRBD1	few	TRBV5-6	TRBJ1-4	CASSLVTGQTTEKLFF	TGTGCCAGCAGCTTGGTGACGGGACAGACTACAGAAAAACTGTTTTTT
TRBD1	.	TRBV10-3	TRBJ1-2	CAISESGQIYGYTF	TGTGCCATCAGTGAGTCGGGACAGATCTATGGCTACACCTTC
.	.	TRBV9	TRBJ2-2	CASSVALEDTGELFF	TGTGCCAGCAGCGTAGCTCTTGAGGACACCGGGGAGCTGTTTTTT
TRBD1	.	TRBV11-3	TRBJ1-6	CASSTGTGTSPLHF	TGTGCCAGCAGCACCGGGACAGGGACTTCACCCCTCCACTTT
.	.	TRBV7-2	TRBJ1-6	CASSYRDLSSPLHF	TGTGCCAGCAGCTACAGGGATCTTAGTTCACCCCTCCACTTT
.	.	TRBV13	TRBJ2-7	CASSLKSSEQYF	TGTGCCAGCAGCTTAAAATCGAGCGAGCAGTACTTC
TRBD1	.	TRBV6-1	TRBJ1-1	CASSLSGTVNTEAFF	TGTGCCAGCAGTTTGTCCGGGACAGTGAACACTGAAGCTTTCTTT
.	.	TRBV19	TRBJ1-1	CASTTRGANTEAFF	TGTGCCAGTACCACACGGGGGGCGAACACTGAAGCTTTCTTT
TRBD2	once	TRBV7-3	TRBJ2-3	CASSSGLAGGTDTQYF	TGTGCCAGCAGCTCGGGACTAGCGGGAGGTACAGATACGCAGTATTTT